Each of the 4 T cell receptor beta chains below was sequenced from the same sample in a study of early T cells in non-severe SARS-CoV-2 infection. TCRdb analysed the 5' RACE reads with MiXCR anew, one entry per CDR3 protein. The repertoire holds tens of thousands of distinct CDR3 sequences, with 5% to 7.5% as singletons. The specimen was whole blood, collected at baseline. Receptor source: an adult who was a healthcare worker with PCR-confirmed SARS-CoV-2 infection or an uninfected control (not recorded which).

This clonotype was seen repeatedly, ten times or more. The rearrangement uses TRBV11-2 and TRBJ2-1; 8 nucleotides align to TRBD2. The germline V gene has CDR1 SGHAT and CDR2 FQNNGV. This CDR3 is built from 17 residues. Trimming cost V 2 bases and J 1 base; bases outside gene matches: 7. The CDR3 spells CASSLMSGGGSYNEQFF. The CDR3 nucleotides are TGTGCCAGCAGCTTAATGAGCGGGGGTGGATCCTACAATGAGCAGTTCTTC. The entire variable domain, with the rest obtained from reference TRBV11-2 and TRBJ2-1, is as follows: EAGVAQSPRYKIIEKRQSVAFWCNPISGHATLYWYQQILGQGPKLLIQFQNNGVVDDSQLPKDRFSAERLKGVDSTLKIQPAKLEDSAVYLCASSLMSGGGSYNEQFFGPGTRLTVL.

The J gene is TRBJ2-3, the V gene TRBV7-2; 10 positions match TRBD2. The germline V gene has CDR1 SGHTA and CDR2 FQGNSA. The CDR3 runs 18 residues. Unmatched junction bases numbered 17, after V lost 5 bases and J lost 6 bases. The CDR3 sequence is CASSPSPRGLATGDTQYF. CDR3 coding DNA: TGTGCCAGCAGCCCATCCCCTAGGGGACTAGCGACGGGTGATACGCAGTATTTT.

This chain joins TRBV28 and TRBJ1-1; the D gene is possibly TRBD1 (6 bases). Trimming took off 3 bases at V and 0 bases at J, with 11 bases between the two ends. The germline V gene encodes CDR1 MDHEN and CDR2 SYDVKM. The CDR3 consists of 15 residues. Written as DNA, the CDR3 is TGTGCCAGCAGTTTGAGGGGGACGATGAACACTGAAGCTTTCTTT. Protein: CASSLRGTMNTEAFF.

The CDR3 region is CSATSARGGRDTQYF. The DNA for the CDR3 is TGCAGTGCTACCTCTGCCCGGGGGGGCCGCGATACGCAGTATTTT. The chain links TRBV20-1 to TRBJ2-3, with TRBD2 matching 8 bases. The CDR3 consists of 15 residues. In germline, CDR1 is DFQATT, CDR2 SNEGSKA (reference sequence). V dropped 4 bases and J dropped 6; count of bases not matched to a gene: 12.